These 5 T cell receptor beta chains were all obtained from the same sample, sequenced in a study of cytomegalovirus exposure and HLA in healthy donors. Assay used: immunoSEQ multiplex PCR; TCRdb lists only in-frame clones, some missing. In the table there are some 100,000 clones, about 91% of which are singletons. The source material was PBMCs. The receptors originated from a man between 18 and 35 years old in good health and CMV-seronegative.

The rearrangement uses TRBV5-6 and TRBJ1-1, with D perhaps TRBD1 (5 bases). V lost 1 base, J lost 4 bases, and 11 bases lay in between. Germline V gene lookup returns CDR1 SGHDT and CDR2 YYEEEE. The CDR3 has 14 amino acids. The CDR3 loop is CASSLLAGLTEAFF. CDR3 nucleotide sequence: TGTGCCAGCAGCTTGTTGGCAGGGCTCACTGAAGCTTTCTTT.

This clone was picked up one time. Other DNA sequences from this sample encode an identical CDR3 as well. This rearrangement joins TRBV5-4 to TRBJ2-1; D may be TRBD1 (5 bases). CDR3 length: 15 residues. With 1 base removed from V and 0 bases from J, the gap between germline ends came to 8 bases. Germline values: CDR1 SGHNT, CDR2 YYREEE (reference sequence). The CDR3 bases are TGTGCCAGCAGCTTGACAGGAAGCTCCTACAATGAGCAGTTCTTC. Its protein product is CASSLTGSSYNEQFF.

This clone is labeled as medium-sized. The V call is TRBV6-6, the J call TRBJ1-1, with 8 nucleotides matching TRBD1. The trim removed 4 bases at V and 8 bases at J, leaving 15 bases unmatched. The germline CDR1 and CDR2 sequences are MNHNY and SVGAGI (reference sequence). The CDR3 covers 16 residues. The CDR3: CASSSLSQIRTGEAFF. For the CDR3, the DNA is TGTGCCAGCAGTTCACTCAGCCAGATTCGGACAGGGGAAGCTTTCTTT.

This sequence joins TRBV6-5 and TRBJ1-1; 7 bases line up with TRBD1. This CDR3 spans 13 amino acids. After removal of 6 bases from V and 10 bases from J, the junction contained 11 bases not matched to a gene. The germline CDR1 and CDR2 sequences are MNHEY and SVGAGI. The CDR3 DNA follows: TGTGCCAGCAGAGACTTCCAAGGGGGCCGAGCTTTCTTT. It codes for CASRDFQGGRAFF.

V is TRBV6-1 and J is TRBJ1-5, with a weak D call TRBD1 (6 bases). V lost 7 bases and J lost 3, with 13 bases in between. The CDR3 is made up of 14 amino acids. CDR1 is MNHNS and CDR2 is SASEGT in the germline V gene. In nucleotides, the CDR3 is TGTGCCAGCACCGACACAGGGTACAATCAGCCCCAGCATTTT. It is translated as CASTDTGYNQPQHF.